This T cell receptor beta chain was sequenced during a study of T cells in Graves' hyperthyroidism and ophthalmopathy (dated by TCRdb to about 2019). With respect to the entire study: Peripheral blood samples were taken at initial diagnosis, before any treatment was given. Following sampling, methimazole starting at 30 mg daily was given to hyperthyroidism patients, and high-dose intravenous methylprednisolone was given to ophthalmopathy patients. The approximately 95 discovery patients were divided at random into training and test sets in a 7:3 ratio. To identify distinguishing TCR V-J signatures, a discovery cohort of around 100 patients was used, comprising some 43 with Graves' ophthalmopathy and 57 with stable Graves' hyperthyroidism. According to the paper, TCR Vbeta CDR3 sequencing was carried out on 135 peripheral blood samples, which came from under 50 ophthalmopathy, under 85 hyperthyroidism and approximately 17 progressor patients. In addition, the study compared T-cell repertoires in thyroid tissue and in blood from several Graves' hyperthyroidism patients. Whether ophthalmopathy could be predicted prospectively was tested in an independent validation cohort made up of approximately 19 hyperthyroidism patients plus 17 patients who later progressed to ophthalmopathy. General study outcomes and caveats: Blood samples also contained most of the expanded thyroid clonotypes (frequency above 0.001), which suggests that blood repertoires may reflect thyroid immune responses. In cross-validation, a model built on a 13 V-J signature told ophthalmopathy apart from stable hyperthyroidism with approximately 90% sensitivity and approximately 81% specificity, and in testing the same model reached 80%/75%. Sample size was not statistically predetermined, and investigators were not blinded to group allocation. During validation, the model predicted progression to ophthalmopathy a median of roughly 7.1 months ahead of onset, with approximately 70% sensitivity and roughly 75% specificity.

This clonotype was seen repeatedly, ten times or more. The antigen this receptor binds is unknown. Per-base qualities were not stored, and no clone one base away is much larger. The TCR beta CDR3 regions were amplified from the RNA transcripts. The TCR CDR3 was subjected to a first round of RT-PCR using the HTBI primer set and the Qiagen OneStep RT-PCR kit. Libraries were constructed in a second round of multiplex PCR, after which size selection and purification were carried out. Paired-end sequencing of the libraries was performed with 100 bp reads on an Illumina HiSeq2000. The study's own analysis went as follows. SOAPnuke was used to process the raw data, throwing out any read that contained adapters or uncalled bases, had a mean Phred below 15, or lacked an exact constant-primer or identifier match. High-quality paired reads were merged with COPE v1.2.5, and unique nucleotide sequences were defined as clonotypes. MiTCR v1.1 was used to align clonotypes to the IMGT TRBV, TRBD and TRBJ reference segments. Only V-J combinations with frequency above 0.0001, covering 99% to 99.2% of repertoires, were analysed. The TCS score was defined as the ratio of F50 (clonal expansion) to E x V (chaos), calculated using BLOSUM62-based TCRdist between CDR3 peptides within each V-J. Welch's t-statistics and random forest reduced 450 to 600 V-J features to about 12, which were used in a naive Bayes classifier (R e1071). Clones were called with MiXCR by TCRdb after fastp trimmed the public reads at Q25, and only in-frame beta chains were retained. Rows with one shared CDR3 protein collapse into an entry with the most common genes and DNA. TCRdb's processing, not the authors', yielded these V and J calls. The sample table lists 130,000 to 150,000 distinct CDR3 sequences, 22% of them with a count of one. The ten largest clonotypes hold about 70% of the sample.

Per the germline V gene, SGHTA is the CDR1 and FQGNSA is the CDR2. Reading from cysteine to phenylalanine, the CDR3 counts 14 amino acids. Only the CDR3 part of the read is kept: 42 bases, read in frame from the first base. Trimming removed 5 bases from V and 5 bases from J; the gene matches leave 8 bases unexplained. Hyperthyroidism patients were newly diagnosed, had a disease duration of under 2 months, and were aged 18 to 65 years. Patients with uncontrolled infections, other autoimmune diseases, pregnancy or lactation were excluded. Clinical symptoms, serum thyroxine and TRAb, thyroid ultrasound, and orbital computed tomography formed the basis for the diagnoses. Blood from progressor patients was drawn when they were first diagnosed with hyperthyroidism, before any ophthalmopathy symptoms appeared. PBMCs were isolated from about 9.1 ml of fresh peripheral blood by Ficoll-Paque density gradient centrifugation. Progressor patients were first diagnosed with Graves' hyperthyroidism and then developed ophthalmopathy during follow-up. Total RNA was extracted with Trizol reagent, and quality was checked on an Agilent 2100 Bioanalyzer.

The sequencing sample was made of blood. The V and J segments used are TRBV7-2 and TRBJ2-7; TRBD2 agrees with 8 junctional bases. The receptor was isolated from a woman in her forties or fifties with Graves' hyperthyroidism that later progressed to Graves' ophthalmopathy. The nucleotide sequence is given as TGTGCCAGCAGCAAGACCAGCGGGAGTCACGAGCAGTACTTC. Its amino acids are CASSKTSGSHEQYF.